This T cell receptor beta chain was sequenced during a study of T cells in Graves' hyperthyroidism and ophthalmopathy. The CDR3 runs 17 residues. Between the trimmed V and J ends, which lost 0 bases and 0 bases, there was a span of 12 bases. Germline loops: CDR1 DFQATT, CDR2 SNEGSKA (reference sequence). Amplified TCR beta CDR3 regions derived from RNA transcripts. TCR CDR3 regions were first amplified by RT-PCR with HTBI primers. TCRdb used MiXCR to reprocess the multiplex PCR reads, holding one entry per CDR3 protein. The sample has 300,000 or so distinct CDR3 sequences, around a sixth seen once. This clonotype occurred a few times.

The sample taken for sequencing was blood. The chain links TRBV20-1 to TRBJ1-6, with D uncertain. The sequence derives from a woman in her 50s with Graves' hyperthyroidism. CDR3 in DNA: TGCAGTGCTAGAGACCTTAGGGAAAGCTCCTATAATTCACCCCTCCACTTT. It encodes CSARDLRESSYNSPLHF.